This T cell receptor (beta chain) was documented in a study of T cells after yellow fever vaccination. Study details: Any fraction with a low cell number was prepared using SMART-Seq v4 Ultra Low Input.

MiXCR, run by TCRdb on the 5' RACE reads, gives a single entry per CDR3 protein. This table has about 360,000 distinct CDR3 sequences, 6.2% appearing once. Findings and caveats of the study: Contamination by abundant bulk-population clonotypes could be present in FACS-sorted repertoires.

Details on this clonotype: The antigen remains undetermined.

The length of the CDR3 is 13 residues. V dropped 5 bases and J dropped 3 bases, with 10 bases sitting between them. The germline V gene encodes CDR1 DFQATT and CDR2 SNEGSKA (reference sequence). V and J are TRBV20-1 and TRBJ2-2; the D gene is possibly TRBD2 (6 bases). The clonotype originates from a man aged 25 to 40 who received the YFV17D yellow fever vaccine. This sample comprised PBMCs, obtained 5 days after the yellow fever booster vaccination. CDR3 nucleotides: TGCAGTGCTCCCGGGACTTACACCGGGGAGCTGTTTTTT. It specifies CSAPGTYTGELFF.